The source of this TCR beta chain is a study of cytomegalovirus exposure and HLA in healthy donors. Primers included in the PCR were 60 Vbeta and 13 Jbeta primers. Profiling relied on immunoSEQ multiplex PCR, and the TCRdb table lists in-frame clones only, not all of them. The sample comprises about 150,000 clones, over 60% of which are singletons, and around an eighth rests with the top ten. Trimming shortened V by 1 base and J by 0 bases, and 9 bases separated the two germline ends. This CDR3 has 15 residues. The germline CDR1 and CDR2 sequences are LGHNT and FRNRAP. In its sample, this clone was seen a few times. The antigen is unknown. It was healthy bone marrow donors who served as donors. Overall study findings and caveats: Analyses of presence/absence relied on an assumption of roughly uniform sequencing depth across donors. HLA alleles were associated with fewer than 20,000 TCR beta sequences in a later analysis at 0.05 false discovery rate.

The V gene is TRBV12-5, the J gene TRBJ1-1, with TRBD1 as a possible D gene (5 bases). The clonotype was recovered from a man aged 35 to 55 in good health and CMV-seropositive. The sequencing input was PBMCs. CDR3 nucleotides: TGTGCTAGTGGTTTGGCGGGGGGAATGAACACTGAAGCTTTCTTT. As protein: CASGLAGGMNTEAFF.